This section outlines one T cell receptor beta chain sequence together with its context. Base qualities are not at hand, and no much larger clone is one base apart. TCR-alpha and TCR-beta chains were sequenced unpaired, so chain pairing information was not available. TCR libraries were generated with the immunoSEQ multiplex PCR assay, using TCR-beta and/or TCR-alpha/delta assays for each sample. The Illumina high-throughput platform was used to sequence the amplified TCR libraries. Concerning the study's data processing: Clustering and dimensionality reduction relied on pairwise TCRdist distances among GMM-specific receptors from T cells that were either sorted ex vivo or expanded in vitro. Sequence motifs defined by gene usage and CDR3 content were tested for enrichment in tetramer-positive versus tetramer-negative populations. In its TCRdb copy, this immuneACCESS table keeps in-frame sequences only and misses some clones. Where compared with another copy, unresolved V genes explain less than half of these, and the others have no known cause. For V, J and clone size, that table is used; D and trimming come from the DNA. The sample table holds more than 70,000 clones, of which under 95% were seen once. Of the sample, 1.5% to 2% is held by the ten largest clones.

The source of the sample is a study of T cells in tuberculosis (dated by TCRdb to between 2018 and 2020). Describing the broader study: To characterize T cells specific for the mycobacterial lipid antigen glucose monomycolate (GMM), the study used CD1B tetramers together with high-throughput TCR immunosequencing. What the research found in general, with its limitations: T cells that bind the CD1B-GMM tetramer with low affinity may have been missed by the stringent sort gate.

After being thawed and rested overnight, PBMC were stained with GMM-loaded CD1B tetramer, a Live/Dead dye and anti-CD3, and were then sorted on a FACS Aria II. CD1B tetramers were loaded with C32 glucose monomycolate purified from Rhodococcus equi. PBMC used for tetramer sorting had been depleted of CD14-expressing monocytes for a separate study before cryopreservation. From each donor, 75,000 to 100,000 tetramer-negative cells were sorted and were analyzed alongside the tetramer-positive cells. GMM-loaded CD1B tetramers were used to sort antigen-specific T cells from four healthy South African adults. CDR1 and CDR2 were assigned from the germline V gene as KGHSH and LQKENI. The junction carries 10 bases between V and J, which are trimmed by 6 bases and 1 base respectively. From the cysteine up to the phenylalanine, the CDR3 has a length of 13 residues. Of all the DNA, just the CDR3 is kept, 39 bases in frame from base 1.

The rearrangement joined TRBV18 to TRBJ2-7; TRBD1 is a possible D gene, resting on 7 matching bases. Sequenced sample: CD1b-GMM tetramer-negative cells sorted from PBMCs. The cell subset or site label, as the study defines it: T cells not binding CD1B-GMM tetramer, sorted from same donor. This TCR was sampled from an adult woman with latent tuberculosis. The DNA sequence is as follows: TGTGCCAGCTCGCGGGACAGTTCCTACGAGCAGTACTTC. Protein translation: CASSRDSSYEQYF.